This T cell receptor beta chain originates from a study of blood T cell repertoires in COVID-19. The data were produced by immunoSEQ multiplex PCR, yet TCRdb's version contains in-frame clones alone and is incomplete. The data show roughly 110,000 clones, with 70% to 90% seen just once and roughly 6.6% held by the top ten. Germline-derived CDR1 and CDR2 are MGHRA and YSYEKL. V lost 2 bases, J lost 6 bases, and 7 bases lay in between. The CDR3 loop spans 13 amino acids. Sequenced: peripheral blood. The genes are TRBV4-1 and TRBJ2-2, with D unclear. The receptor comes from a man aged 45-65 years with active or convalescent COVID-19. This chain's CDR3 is CASSQPLAGELFF. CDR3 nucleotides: TGCGCCAGCAGCCAACCCCTAGCCGGGGAGCTGTTTTTT.